This T cell receptor beta chain was recorded in a study of identical twins' blood T cells. Germline assignment: CDR1 SGHDT and CDR2 YYEEEE. This CDR3 has 17 residues. Trimming removed 0 bases from V and 4 bases from J, with 19 bases in between. A few counts support this clonotype. TCRdb re-called the 5' RACE reads through MiXCR, storing one row per CDR3 protein. The data show roughly 340,000 distinct CDR3 sequences, with around 30% seen just once and roughly 5.5% held by the top ten. Sequenced material: PBMCs. This sequence joins TRBV5-6 and TRBJ2-5, with D possibly called TRBD1 or TRBD2 (5 bases each). The sequence was obtained from a woman aged 18-49 years in good health. The CDR3 is CASSLVFGGTGGETQYF. DNA for the CDR3: TGTGCCAGCAGCTTGGTATTTGGGGGAACTGGAGGAGAGACCCAGTACTTC. The full variable domain, completed using reference TRBV5-6 and TRBJ2-5, is DAGVTQSPTHLIKTRGQQVTLRCSPKSGHDTVSWYQQALGQGPQFIFQYYEEEERQRGNFPDRFSGHQFPNYSSELNVNALLLGDSALYLCASSLVFGGTGGETQYFGPGTRLLVL.